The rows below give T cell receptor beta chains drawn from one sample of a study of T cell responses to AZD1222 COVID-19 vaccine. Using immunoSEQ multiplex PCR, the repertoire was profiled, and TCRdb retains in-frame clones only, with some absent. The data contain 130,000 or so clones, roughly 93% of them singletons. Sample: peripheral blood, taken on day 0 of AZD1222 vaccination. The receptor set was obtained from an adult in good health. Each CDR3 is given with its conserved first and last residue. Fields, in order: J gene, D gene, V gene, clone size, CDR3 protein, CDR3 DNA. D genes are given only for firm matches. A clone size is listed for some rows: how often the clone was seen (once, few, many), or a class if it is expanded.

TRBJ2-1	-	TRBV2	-	CASRLVSEQFF	TGTGCCAGCAGGTTGGTCAGTGAGCAGTTCTTC
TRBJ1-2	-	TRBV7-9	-	CASSLGRGKLGSFRYGYTF	TGTGCCAGCAGCTTAGGGCGGGGGAAGTTGGGAAGCTTTCGTTATGGCTACACCTTC
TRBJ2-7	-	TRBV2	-	CASRIQEIYEQYF	TGTGCCAGCAGGATACAGGAGATCTACGAGCAGTACTTC
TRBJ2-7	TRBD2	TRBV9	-	CASSVGIAGAYEQYF	TGTGCCAGCAGCGTCGGGATAGCGGGAGCCTACGAGCAGTACTTC
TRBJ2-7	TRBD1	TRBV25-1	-	CASSAPDRVLSGGYEQYF	TGTGCCAGCAGTGCCCCGGACAGGGTACTCAGTGGGGGCTACGAGCAGTACTTC
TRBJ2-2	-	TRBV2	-	CASWGRDTGELFF	TGTGCCAGCTGGGGAAGGGACACCGGGGAGCTGTTTTTT
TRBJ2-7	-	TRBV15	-	CATSRRDGHEQYF	TGTGCCACCAGCAGGCGGGACGGCCACGAGCAGTACTTC
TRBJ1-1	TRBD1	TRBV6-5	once	CASTFGQAEAFF	TGTGCCAGCACCTTTGGACAGGCTGAAGCTTTCTTT
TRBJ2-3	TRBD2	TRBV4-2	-	CASSQDPPGAGSTDTQYF	TGTGCCAGCAGCCAAGATCCCCCCGGAGCGGGAAGCACAGATACGCAGTATTTT
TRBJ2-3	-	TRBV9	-	CASSVGADTQYF	TGTGCCAGCAGCGTGGGGGCAGATACGCAGTATTTT
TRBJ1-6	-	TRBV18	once	CASSGGVNSPLHF	TGTGCCAGCTCAGGGGGTGTTAATTCACCCCTCCACTTT
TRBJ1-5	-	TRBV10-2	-	CASTHRADQPQHF	TGCGCCAGCACTCACAGGGCAGATCAGCCCCAGCATTTT
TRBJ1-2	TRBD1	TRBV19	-	CASSRVAGQDYTF	TGTGCCAGTAGTAGAGTAGCGGGACAGGACTACACCTTC
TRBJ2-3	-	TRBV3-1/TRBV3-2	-	CASSQNIAFTDTQYF	TGTGCCAGCAGCCAAAACATAGCCTTCACAGATACGCAGTATTTT
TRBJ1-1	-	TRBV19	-	CASSKTTGHTEAFF	TGTGCCAGTAGTAAAACCACAGGACACACTGAAGCTTTCTTT
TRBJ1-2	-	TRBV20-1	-	CSAEDNGYTF	TGCAGTGCTGAAGATAATGGCTACACCTTC
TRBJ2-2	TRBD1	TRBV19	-	CASSIGQANTGELFF	TGTGCCAGTAGTATTGGACAGGCGAACACCGGGGAGCTGTTTTTT
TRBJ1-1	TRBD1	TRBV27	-	CASSFRGGAAFF	TGTGCCAGCAGTTTCCGAGGGGGCGCGGCTTTCTTT
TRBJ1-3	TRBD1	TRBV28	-	CASSFRGTGNTIYF	TGTGCCAGCAGTTTCAGGGGGACTGGAAACACCATATATTTT
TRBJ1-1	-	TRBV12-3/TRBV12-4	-	CASSSINFEAFF	TGTGCCAGCAGTTCAATAAATTTCGAAGCTTTCTTT
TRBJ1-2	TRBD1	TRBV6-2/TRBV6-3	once	CASSPMDREILGYTF	TGTGCCAGCAGCCCCATGGACAGGGAGATCCTTGGCTACACCTTC
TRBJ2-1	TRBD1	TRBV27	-	CASSIRDSPLAQFF	TGTGCCAGCAGTATCCGGGACAGCCCCCTTGCCCAGTTCTTC